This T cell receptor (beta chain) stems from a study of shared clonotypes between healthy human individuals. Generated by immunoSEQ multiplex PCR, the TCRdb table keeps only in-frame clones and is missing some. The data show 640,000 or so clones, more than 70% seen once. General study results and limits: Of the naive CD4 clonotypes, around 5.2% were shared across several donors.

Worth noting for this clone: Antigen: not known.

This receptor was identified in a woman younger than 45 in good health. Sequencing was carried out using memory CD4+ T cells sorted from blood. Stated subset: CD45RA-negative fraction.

CDR3 amino acids: CASGGGGNQPQHF. In DNA form, the CDR3 reads TGTGCCAGTGGGGGGGGCGGGAATCAGCCCCAGCATTTT. The chain has TRBV2 and TRBJ1-5; perhaps TRBD1 as D (6 bases). This CDR3 spans 13 amino acids. Trimming removed 9 bases from V and 4 bases from J, with 13 bases in between. Germline V gene lookup returns CDR1 SNHLY and CDR2 FYNNEI.